The rows below give T cell receptor beta chains drawn from one sample of a study of blood T cell repertoires in COVID-19. The data were produced by immunoSEQ multiplex PCR, yet TCRdb's version contains in-frame clones alone and is incomplete. The top ten clones hold around 2% of a sample with 40,000 to 50,000 clones, approximately 87% of them seen once. The sequenced sample was peripheral blood. The receptors were gathered from a woman older than 75 with COVID-19, enrolled during active disease. CDR3s include the opening cysteine and the closing phenylalanine or tryptophan. The D gene is left open where the match is weak. The size of a clone is reported for some rows only, either as once, few or many, or as a class for expanded clones.

d_call j_call v_call clone_size cdr3_nt cdr3_aa
TRBD1 TRBJ1-4 TRBV3-1/TRBV3-2 once TGTGCCAGCAGCCAGACTTCGACAGGGAGAAATGAAAAACTGTTTTTT CASSQTSTGRNEKLFF
- TRBJ1-2 TRBV5-1 - TGCGCCAGCAGCCCGGACATCTATGGCTACACCTTC CASSPDIYGYTF
- TRBJ2-7 TRBV4-2 - TGTGCCAGCAGTCAAGAGGTTAGGACTGGGCGATCCTACGAGCAGTACTTC CASSQEVRTGRSYEQYF
TRBD1 TRBJ1-6 TRBV11-2 once TGTGCCAGCAGCCCCCCCGACAGGGATTGGTTTAATTCACCCCTCCACTTT CASSPPDRDWFNSPLHF
TRBD1 TRBJ2-1 TRBV27 - TGTGCCAGCAGTCCCGGACAGGGCAACAATGAGCAGTTCTTC CASSPGQGNNEQFF
- TRBJ1-6 TRBV5-1 - TGCGCCAGCAGCGTCCAGGATAATTCACCCCTCCACTTT CASSVQDNSPLHF
TRBD1 TRBJ1-2 TRBV11-2 - TGTGCCAGCGGGGACAGGGGGGTAAACTATGGCTACACCTTC CASGDRGVNYGYTF
- TRBJ1-5 TRBV3-1/TRBV3-2 once TGTGCCAGCAGCCAAGAGGCCTCACAGGGTAGACAGCCCCAGCATTTT CASSQEASQGRQPQHF
- TRBJ2-7 TRBV12-3/TRBV12-4 - TGTGCCAGCAGTCAGGGGTGGACCTACGAGCAGTACTTC CASSQGWTYEQYF
TRBD2 TRBJ2-5 TRBV6-6 - TGTGCCAGCAGGAGACTAGCGCCCGAGACCCAGTACTTC CASRRLAPETQYF
- TRBJ1-5 TRBV28 - TGTGCCAGCAGAGAAACACAGCATCAGCCCCAGCATTTT CASRETQHQPQHF
TRBD2 TRBJ2-1 TRBV2 - TGTGCCAGCAGGATGCCGGGACTAGCGGGAATCAATGAGCAGTTCTTC CASRMPGLAGINEQFF
TRBD1 TRBJ2-7 TRBV19 - TGTGCCAGTAGTGCGGGACAGGGCTACGAGCAGTACTTC CASSAGQGYEQYF
- TRBJ2-3 TRBV11-1 - TGTGCCAGCAGCTTAAGGGGACACCCCAGCACAGATACGCAGTATTTT CASSLRGHPSTDTQYF
- TRBJ1-2 TRBV6-5 once TGTGCCAGCAGTCCCTGGCAGGGGCTTGGCTATGGCTACACCTTC CASSPWQGLGYGYTF
- TRBJ1-3 TRBV18 - TGTGCCAGCTCACCTACCCTGACAAGGGGCCAAAACACCATATATTTT CASSPTLTRGQNTIYF
TRBD1 TRBJ1-1 TRBV5-1 once TGCGCCAGCAGCTTGGACCCCCAGGGGGGCCGCACTGAAGCTTTCTTT CASSLDPQGGRTEAFF
TRBD2 TRBJ2-3 TRBV7-9 - TGTGCCAGCAGCTCCCAGACTAGCGCCTTGGAAGATACGCAGTATTTT CASSSQTSALEDTQYF
- TRBJ2-5 TRBV18 - TGTGCCAGCTCACTATTGCAGGGCATCGGAGAGACCCAGTACTTC CASSLLQGIGETQYF
- TRBJ2-1 TRBV14 - TGTGCCAGCGCTGGAGGGTCCAATGAGCAGTTCTTC CASAGGSNEQFF
TRBD2 TRBJ2-3 TRBV28 - TGTGCCAGCAGGGCTCATGGTAGCGGGAAGACAGATACGCAGTATTTT CASRAHGSGKTDTQYF
- TRBJ1-1 TRBV19 - TGTGCCAGTAAAGAGGCGCGGACTGAAGCTTTCTTT CASKEARTEAFF
- TRBJ2-7 TRBV2 - TGTGCCAGCAAGCACCAGGCCGGGATGACCGAGCAGTACTTC CASKHQAGMTEQYF
TRBD1 TRBJ2-1 TRBV28 - TGTGCCTGCTCCAGTCAACGGGACAGCCTTAATGAGCAGTTCTTC CACSSQRDSLNEQFF
- TRBJ1-2 TRBV28 - TGTGCCAGCAGTTTAAGTCAGACCCGGAGTGGCTACACCTTC CASSLSQTRSGYTF
- TRBJ2-7 TRBV2 - TGTGCCAGCAGTGAAAGGCCAGGGGCGGCCTACGAGCAGTACTTC CASSERPGAAYEQYF
TRBD1 TRBJ2-1 TRBV7-3 - TGTGCCAGCAGCTTAACCAGGGACAGCAATGAGCAGTTCTTC CASSLTRDSNEQFF
- TRBJ1-1 TRBV6-1 - TGTGCCAGCAGTGAAAGGTCGTGGGGGGTCGACACTGAAGCTTTCTTT CASSERSWGVDTEAFF
- TRBJ2-5 TRBV2 once TGTGCCAGCAGGAACCCGGGGGGCATTCAAGAGACCCAGTACTTC CASRNPGGIQETQYF
- TRBJ2-1 TRBV7-8 - TGTGCCAGCAGCTCCGAGAGCGACAATGAGCAGTTCTTC CASSSESDNEQFF
- TRBJ1-5 TRBV4-2 - TGTGCCAGCAGCCAAGATTCGGATCAGCCCCAGCATTTT CASSQDSDQPQHF
TRBD1 TRBJ1-4 TRBV3-1/TRBV3-2 - TGTGCCAGCAGCCAAGTGGGACAGACTAATGAAAAACTGTTTTTT CASSQVGQTNEKLFF
TRBD1 TRBJ2-7 TRBV18 - TGTGCCAGCTCACAACAGCGACAGGGCCTGTCCAGGGAGCAGTACTTC CASSQQRQGLSREQYF
TRBD2 TRBJ2-5 TRBV5-4 once TGTGCCAGCAGCTTGGATCCTAGCGGGGCCCAAGAGACCCAGTACTTC CASSLDPSGAQETQYF
TRBD1 TRBJ2-2 TRBV7-9 - TGTGCCAGCAGCCCAAGGGGGCAAATAGGGTCCGGGGAGCTGTTTTTT CASSPRGQIGSGELFF
- TRBJ2-7 TRBV5-4 few TGTGCCAGCAGCTTGGCAGGGCTCGAGCAGTACTTC CASSLAGLEQYF
TRBD2 TRBJ2-1 TRBV5-6 - TGTGCCAGCAGCCTAGACGGACTAGCGGGAGGCAATGAGCAGTTCTTC CASSLDGLAGGNEQFF
- TRBJ1-1 TRBV9 once TGTGCCAGCAGCGTAGTTAGTGTTATGAACACTGAAGCTTTCTTT CASSVVSVMNTEAFF
- TRBJ2-1 TRBV5-1 - TGCGCCAGCAGCTTTACAGGGCTTCGAGGTGTCTACAATGAGCAGTTCTTC CASSFTGLRGVYNEQFF
- TRBJ1-2 TRBV18 - TGTGCCAGCTCACAAGGGACAAGCTATGGCTACACCTTC CASSQGTSYGYTF
TRBD2 TRBJ2-2 TRBV3-1/TRBV3-2 once TGTGCCAGCAGCCAAGATCGGGGACTAGCGGGAGAGACCGGGGAGCTGTTTTTT CASSQDRGLAGETGELFF
TRBD1 TRBJ2-6 TRBV4-2 - TGTGCCAGCAGCGGGGGACAGGTTAGCTCTGGGGCCAACGTCCTGACTTTC CASSGGQVSSGANVLTF
- TRBJ2-2 TRBV7-2 - TGTGCCAGCAGCTCCCCCCGTCGGGAGCTGTTTTTT CASSSPRRELFF
- TRBJ2-5 TRBV28 - TGTGCCAGCATGGGCGGGATGGAGACCCAGTACTTC CASMGGMETQYF
- TRBJ1-1 TRBV13 - TGTGCCAGCAGCTCCACAAGTCAGGGGCTACGGGCTTTCTTT CASSSTSQGLRAFF